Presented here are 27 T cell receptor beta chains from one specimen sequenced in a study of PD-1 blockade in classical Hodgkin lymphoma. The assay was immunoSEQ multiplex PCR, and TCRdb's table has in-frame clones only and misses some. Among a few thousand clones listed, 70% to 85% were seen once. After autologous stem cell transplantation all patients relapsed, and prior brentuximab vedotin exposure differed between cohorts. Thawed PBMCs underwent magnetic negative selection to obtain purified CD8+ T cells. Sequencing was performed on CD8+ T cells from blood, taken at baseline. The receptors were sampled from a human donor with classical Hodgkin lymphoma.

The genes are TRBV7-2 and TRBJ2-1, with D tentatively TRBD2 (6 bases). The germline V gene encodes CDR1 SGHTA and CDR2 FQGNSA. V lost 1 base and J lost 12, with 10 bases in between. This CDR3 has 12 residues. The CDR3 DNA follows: TGTGCCAGCAGCTTAGGATCGACTAGGCAGTTCTTC. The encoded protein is CASSLGSTRQFF.

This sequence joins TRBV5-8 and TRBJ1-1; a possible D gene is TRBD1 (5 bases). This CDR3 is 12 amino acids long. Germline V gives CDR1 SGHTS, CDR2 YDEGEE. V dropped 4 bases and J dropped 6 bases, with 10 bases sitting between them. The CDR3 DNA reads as TGTGCCAGCAGCCCCGGGACCCCTGAAGCTTTCTTT. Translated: CASSPGTPEAFF.

This CDR3 reads CASSFSRPTDTQYF. The CDR3 DNA sequence: TGCGCCAGCAGCTTTTCCCGACCCACAGATACGCAGTATTTT. The rearrangement joins TRBV5-1 to TRBJ2-3; D uncertain. This CDR3 spans 14 amino acids. CDR1 is SGHRS, CDR2 YFSETQ, per germline. V was pared by 2 bases and J by 2 bases, with 9 bases between.

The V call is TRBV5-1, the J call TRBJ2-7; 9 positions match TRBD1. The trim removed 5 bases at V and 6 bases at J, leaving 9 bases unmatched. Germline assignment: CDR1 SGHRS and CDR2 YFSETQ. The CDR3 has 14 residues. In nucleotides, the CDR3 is TGCGCCAGCAGTTTTACAGGGGGCCGGTCCGAGCAGTACTTC. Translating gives CASSFTGGRSEQYF.

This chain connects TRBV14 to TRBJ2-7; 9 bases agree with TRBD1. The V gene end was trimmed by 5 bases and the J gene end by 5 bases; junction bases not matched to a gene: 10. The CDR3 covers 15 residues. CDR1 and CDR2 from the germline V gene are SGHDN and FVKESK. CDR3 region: CASSYRDREFDEQYF. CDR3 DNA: TGTGCCAGCAGCTACCGGGACAGGGAGTTTGACGAGCAGTACTTC.

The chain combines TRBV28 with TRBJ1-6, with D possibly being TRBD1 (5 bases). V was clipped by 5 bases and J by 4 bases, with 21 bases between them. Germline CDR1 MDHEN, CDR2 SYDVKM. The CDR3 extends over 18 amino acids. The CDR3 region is CASSPLLGDRDYNSPLHF. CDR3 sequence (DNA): TGTGCCAGCAGTCCCCTACTCGGAGACAGAGATTATAATTCACCCCTCCACTTT.

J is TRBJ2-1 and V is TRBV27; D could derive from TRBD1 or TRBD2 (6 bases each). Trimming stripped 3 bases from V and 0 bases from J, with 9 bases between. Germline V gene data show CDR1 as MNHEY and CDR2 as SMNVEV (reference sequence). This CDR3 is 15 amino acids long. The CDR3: CASSFPGASYNEQFF. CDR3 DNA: TGTGCCAGCAGTTTCCCGGGGGCCTCCTACAATGAGCAGTTCTTC.

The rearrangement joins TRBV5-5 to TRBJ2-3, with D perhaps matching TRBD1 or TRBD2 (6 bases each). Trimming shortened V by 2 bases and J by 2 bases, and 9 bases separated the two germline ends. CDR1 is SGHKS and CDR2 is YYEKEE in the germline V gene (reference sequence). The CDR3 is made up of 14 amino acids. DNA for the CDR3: TGTGCCAGCAGCTTTGGGGGGCCCACAGATACGCAGTATTTT. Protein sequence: CASSFGGPTDTQYF.

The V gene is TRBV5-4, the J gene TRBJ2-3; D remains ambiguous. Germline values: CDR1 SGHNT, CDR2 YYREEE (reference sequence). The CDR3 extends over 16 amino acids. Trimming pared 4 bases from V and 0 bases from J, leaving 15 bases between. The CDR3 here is CASSPGTAASTDTQYF. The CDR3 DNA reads TGTGCCAGCAGCCCTGGAACGGCAGCTAGCACAGATACGCAGTATTTT. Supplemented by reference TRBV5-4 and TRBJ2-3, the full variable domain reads ETGVTQSPTHLIKTRGQQVTLRCSSQSGHNTVSWYQQALGQGPQFIFQYYREEENGRGNFPPRFSGLQFPNYSSELNVNALELDDSALYLCASSPGTAASTDTQYFGPGTRLTVL.

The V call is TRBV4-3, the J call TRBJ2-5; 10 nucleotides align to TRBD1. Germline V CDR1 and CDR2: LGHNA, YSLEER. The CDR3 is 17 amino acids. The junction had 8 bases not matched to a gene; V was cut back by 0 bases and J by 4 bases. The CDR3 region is CASSQEVAGQGRETQYF. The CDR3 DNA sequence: TGCGCCAGCAGCCAAGAGGTGGCGGGACAGGGGCGAGAGACCCAGTACTTC.

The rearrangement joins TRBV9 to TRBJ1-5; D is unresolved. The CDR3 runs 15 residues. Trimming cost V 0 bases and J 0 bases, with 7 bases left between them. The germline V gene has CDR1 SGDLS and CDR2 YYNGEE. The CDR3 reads CASSVVRVSNQPQHF. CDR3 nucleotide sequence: TGTGCCAGCAGCGTAGTGAGAGTTAGCAATCAGCCCCAGCATTTT.

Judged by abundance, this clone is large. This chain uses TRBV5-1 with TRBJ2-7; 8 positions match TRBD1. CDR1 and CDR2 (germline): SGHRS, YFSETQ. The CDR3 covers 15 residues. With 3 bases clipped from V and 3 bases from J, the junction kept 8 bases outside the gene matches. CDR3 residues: CASSYRTGTGYEQYF. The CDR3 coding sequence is TGCGCCAGCAGCTATAGGACAGGGACAGGCTACGAGCAGTACTTC.

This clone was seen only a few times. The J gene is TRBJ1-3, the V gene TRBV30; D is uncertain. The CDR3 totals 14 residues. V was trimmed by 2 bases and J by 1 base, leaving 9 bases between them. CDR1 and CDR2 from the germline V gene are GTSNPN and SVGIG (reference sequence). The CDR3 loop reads CAWSSQMSGNTIYF. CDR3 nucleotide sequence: TGTGCCTGGAGTTCTCAAATGTCTGGAAACACCATATATTTT.

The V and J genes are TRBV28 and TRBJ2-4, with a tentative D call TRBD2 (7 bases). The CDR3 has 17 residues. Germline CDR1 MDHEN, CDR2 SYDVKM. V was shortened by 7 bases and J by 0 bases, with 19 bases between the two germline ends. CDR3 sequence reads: CASTFGGGQLAKNIQYF. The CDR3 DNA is TGTGCCAGCACTTTTGGGGGGGGGCAACTAGCCAAAAACATTCAGTACTTC.

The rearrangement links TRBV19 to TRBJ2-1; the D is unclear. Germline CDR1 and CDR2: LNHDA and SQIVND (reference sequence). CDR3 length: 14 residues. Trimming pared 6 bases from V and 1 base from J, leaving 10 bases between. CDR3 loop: CASREPGSYNEQFF. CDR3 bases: TGTGCCAGTAGAGAGCCCGGATCCTACAATGAGCAGTTCTTC. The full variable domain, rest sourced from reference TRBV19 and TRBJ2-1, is DGGITQSPKYLFRKEGQNVTLSCEQNLNHDAMYWYRQDPGQGLRLIYYSQIVNDFQKGDIAEGYSVSREKKESFPLTVTSAQKNPTAFYLCASREPGSYNEQFFGPGTRLTVL.

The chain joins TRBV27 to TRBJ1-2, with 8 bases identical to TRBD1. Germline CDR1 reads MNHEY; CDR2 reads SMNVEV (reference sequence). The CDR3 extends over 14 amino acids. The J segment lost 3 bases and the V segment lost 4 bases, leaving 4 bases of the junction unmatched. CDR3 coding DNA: TGTGCCAGCAGTTACCGGACAGGGCACTATGGCTACACCTTC. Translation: CASSYRTGHYGYTF.

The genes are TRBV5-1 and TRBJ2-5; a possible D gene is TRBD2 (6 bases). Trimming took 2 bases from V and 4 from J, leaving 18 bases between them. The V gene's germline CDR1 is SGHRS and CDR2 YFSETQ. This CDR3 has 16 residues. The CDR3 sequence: CASSFDAGGVRETQYF. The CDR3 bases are TGCGCCAGCAGCTTCGACGCTGGCGGGGTCCGAGAGACCCAGTACTTC.

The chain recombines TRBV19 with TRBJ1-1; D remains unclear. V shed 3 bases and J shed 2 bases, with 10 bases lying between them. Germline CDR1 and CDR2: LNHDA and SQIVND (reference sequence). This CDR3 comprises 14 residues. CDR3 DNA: TGTGCCAGTAGTATCGGTGGATATAACACTGAAGCTTTCTTT. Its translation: CASSIGGYNTEAFF.

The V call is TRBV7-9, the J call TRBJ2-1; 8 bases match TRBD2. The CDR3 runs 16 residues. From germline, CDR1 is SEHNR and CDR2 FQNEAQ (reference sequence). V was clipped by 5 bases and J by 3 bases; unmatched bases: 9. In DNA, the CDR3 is TGTGCCAGCAGCCCCGGGGGGGGGATAAACTACAATGAGCAGTTCTTC. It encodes CASSPGGGINYNEQFF. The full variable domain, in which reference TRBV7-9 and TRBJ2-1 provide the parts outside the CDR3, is DTGVSQNPRHKITKRGQNVTFRCDPISEHNRLYWYRQTLGQGPEFLTYFQNEAQLEKSRLLSDRFSAERPKGSFSTLEIQRTEQGDSAMYLCASSPGGGINYNEQFFGPGTRLTVL.

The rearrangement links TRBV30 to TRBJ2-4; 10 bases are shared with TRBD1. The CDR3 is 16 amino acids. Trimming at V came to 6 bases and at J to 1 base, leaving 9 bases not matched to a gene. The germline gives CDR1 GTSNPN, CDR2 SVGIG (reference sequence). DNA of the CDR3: TGTGCCTGTCAAGTGTGGGACAGGGGTGCCAAAAACATTCAGTACTTC. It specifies CACQVWDRGAKNIQYF.

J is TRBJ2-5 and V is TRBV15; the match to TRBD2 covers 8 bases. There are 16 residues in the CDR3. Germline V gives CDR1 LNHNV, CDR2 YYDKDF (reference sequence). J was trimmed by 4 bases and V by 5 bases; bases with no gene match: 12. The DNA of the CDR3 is TGTGCCACCAGCTTCGAGGACGGGGGGGCTTTAGAGACCCAGTACTTC. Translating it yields CATSFEDGGALETQYF.

CDR3 nucleotides: TGCGCCAGCAGCCAAGAAGAGGGGCGGGCAAAACTGTTTTTT. Its protein product is CASSQEEGRAKLFF. V usage is TRBV4-3 and J usage is TRBJ1-4; weak D call: TRBD1 (5 bases). The V end lost 0 bases, the J end lost 10 bases, and 12 bases lay between the germline ends. Germline lookup yields CDR1 LGHNA and CDR2 YSLEER. The length of the CDR3 is 14 residues.

The CDR3 DNA is TGTGCCAGCAGTGAGAACCGGGACAGAGATTATACTAGCACAGATACGCAGTATTTT. Amino acid sequence: CASSENRDRDYTSTDTQYF. The chain is built from TRBV2 and TRBJ2-3, with 7 bases identical to TRBD1. V trimming: 3 bases; J trimming: 0 bases; junction bases outside the gene matches: 15. CDR3 size: 19 residues. From germline, CDR1 is SNHLY and CDR2 FYNNEI. The full variable domain, rest sourced from reference TRBV2 and TRBJ2-3, is EPEVTQTPSHQVTQMGQEVILRCVPISNHLYFYWYRQILGQKVEFLVSFYNNEISEKSEIFDDQFSVERPDGSNFTLKIRSTKLEDSAMYFCASSENRDRDYTSTDTQYFGPGTRLTVL.

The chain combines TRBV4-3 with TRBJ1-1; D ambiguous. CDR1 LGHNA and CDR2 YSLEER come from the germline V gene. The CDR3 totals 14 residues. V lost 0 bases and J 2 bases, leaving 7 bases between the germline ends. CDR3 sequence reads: CASSQDRRNTEAFF. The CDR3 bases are TGCGCCAGCAGCCAAGATCGCAGAAACACTGAAGCTTTCTTT.

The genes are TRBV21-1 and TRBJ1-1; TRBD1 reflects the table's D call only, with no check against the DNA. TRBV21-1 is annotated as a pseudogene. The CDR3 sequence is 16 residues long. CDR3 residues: CASSKEDLKGDEVAFF. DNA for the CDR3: TGTGCCAGCAGCAAAGAAGATCTGAAAGGGGATGAGGTAGCTTTCTTT.

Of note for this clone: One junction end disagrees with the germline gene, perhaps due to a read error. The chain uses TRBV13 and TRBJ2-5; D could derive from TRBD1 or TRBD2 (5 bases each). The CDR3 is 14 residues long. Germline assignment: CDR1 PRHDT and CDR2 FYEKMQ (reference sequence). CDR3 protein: CASTLGRGGETQYF. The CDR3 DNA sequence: TGTGCCAGCACCTTAGGACGGGGCGGGGAGACCCAGTACTTC. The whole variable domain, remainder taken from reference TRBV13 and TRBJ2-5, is AAGVIQSPRHLIKEKRETATLKCYPIPRHDTVYWYQQGPGQDPQFLISFYEKMQSDKGSIPDRFSAQQFSDYHSELNMSSLELGDSALYFCASTLGRGGETQYFGPGTRLLVL.

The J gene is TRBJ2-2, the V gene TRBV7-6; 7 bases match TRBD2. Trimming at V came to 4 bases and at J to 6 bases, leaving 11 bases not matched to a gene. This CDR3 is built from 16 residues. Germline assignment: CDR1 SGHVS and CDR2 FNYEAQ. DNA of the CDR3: TGTGCCAGCAGCTCGGAGGTGACTAGCTCGGCCGGGGAGCTGTTTTTT. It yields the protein CASSSEVTSSAGELFF.